This TCR beta chain was sequenced for a study of blood T cell repertoires in COVID-19. Sequencing was performed with immunoSEQ multiplex PCR; in TCRdb, only in-frame clones are kept and a portion is missing. The table includes over 130,000 clones, around 81% detected once. Material for sequencing was peripheral blood. The TCR sequence derives from a woman aged 55-70 years with acute or convalescent COVID-19.

CDR3 DNA sequence: TGTGCCAGCAGTCTCAGGGGTACTAATGAAAAACTGTTTTTT. It is translated as CASSLRGTNEKLFF. The rearrangement joins TRBV27 to TRBJ1-4, with D perhaps TRBD1 (6 bases). The V end was cut by 5 bases, the J end by 2 bases, with 9 bases between. CDR3 length: 14 amino acids. Germline CDR1 and CDR2: MNHEY and SMNVEV (reference sequence).